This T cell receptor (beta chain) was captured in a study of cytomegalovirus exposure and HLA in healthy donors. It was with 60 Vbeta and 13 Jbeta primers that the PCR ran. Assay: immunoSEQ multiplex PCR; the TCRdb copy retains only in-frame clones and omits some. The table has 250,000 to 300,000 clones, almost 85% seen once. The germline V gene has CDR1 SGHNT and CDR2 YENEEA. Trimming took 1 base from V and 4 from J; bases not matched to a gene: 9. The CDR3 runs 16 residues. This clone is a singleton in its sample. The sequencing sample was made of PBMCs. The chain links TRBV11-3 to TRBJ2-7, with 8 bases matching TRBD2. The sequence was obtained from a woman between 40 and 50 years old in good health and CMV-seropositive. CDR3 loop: CASSLALPGGPYEQYF. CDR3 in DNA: TGTGCCAGCAGCTTAGCTCTTCCGGGAGGGCCGTACGAGCAGTACTTC.